This is a list of T cell receptor beta chains from one sample in a study of T cells in Graves' hyperthyroidism and ophthalmopathy. TCRdb re-derived calls from the multiplex PCR reads in MiXCR, one entry per CDR3 protein. The sample consists of about 460,000 distinct CDR3 sequences, less than 25% of them appearing once. Material for sequencing was blood. These receptor sequences come from a woman aged 70-85 years with Graves' ophthalmopathy. Each CDR3 is given with its conserved first and last residue. The D gene is left open where the match is weak. Clone sizes are given selectively: once, few, many, or a class where the clone is expanded.

cdr3_length j_call clone_size v_call d_call cdr3_aa cdr3_nt
11 TRBJ1-5 NA TRBV28 NA CASEGGQPQHF TGTGCCAGCGAGGGTGGACAGCCCCAGCATTTT
15 TRBJ2-1 few TRBV10-3 NA CAISAASDSYNEQFF TGTGCCATCAGTGCGGCCAGCGACTCCTACAATGAGCAGTTCTTC
14 TRBJ2-3 NA TRBV29-1 NA CSVELGAPTDTQYF TGCAGCGTTGAGCTGGGGGCGCCAACAGATACGCAGTATTTT
14 TRBJ2-7 NA TRBV20-1 TRBD2 CSARGSGGTYEQYF TGCAGTGCTAGAGGAAGCGGGGGGACCTACGAGCAGTACTTC
17 TRBJ1-1 few TRBV7-2 NA CASSLATFRGWNTEAFF TGTGCCAGCAGCTTAGCCACCTTTCGGGGGTGGAACACTGAAGCTTTCTTT
17 TRBJ1-4 few TRBV11-2 NA CASSLVPNLATNEKLFF TGTGCCAGCAGCTTAGTCCCCAACCTAGCAACTAATGAAAAACTGTTTTTT
15 TRBJ1-1 NA TRBV11-3 NA CASSLTGQRNTEAFF TGTGCCAGCAGCTTGACCGGACAGCGGAACACTGAAGCTTTCTTT
14 TRBJ2-5 many TRBV27 NA CASNGGPGGLPQYF TGTGCCAGCAATGGGGGGCCGGGCGGGCTGCCCCAGTACTTC
16 TRBJ2-3 NA TRBV5-1 NA CASSLGGPRRADTQYF TGCGCCAGCAGCTTGGGTGGGCCGAGGAGGGCAGATACGCAGTATTTT
14 TRBJ2-7 few TRBV30 TRBD2 CAWSSGRAAYEQYF TGTGCCTGGAGCAGCGGGAGGGCCGCCTACGAGCAGTACTTC
15 TRBJ2-1 NA TRBV5-1 TRBD2 CASSSLAGSANEQFF TGCGCCAGCAGCTCACTAGCGGGGTCGGCGAATGAGCAGTTCTTC
16 TRBJ1-1 few TRBV5-6 NA CASSLPSHILNTEAFF TGTGCCAGCAGCTTGCCCTCTCACATTTTGAACACTGAAGCTTTCTTT
13 TRBJ1-2 few TRBV14 TRBD1 CASSLRGTYGYTF TGTGCCAGCAGCCTCAGGGGGACCTATGGCTACACCTTC
13 TRBJ1-2 many TRBV12-3/TRBV12-4 NA CASSLSGQYGYTF TGTGCCAGCAGTTTAAGCGGCCAGTATGGCTACACCTTC
15 TRBJ2-7 NA TRBV28 TRBD1 CASLNRGVATYEQYF TGTGCCAGCCTAAACAGGGGCGTCGCTACCTACGAGCAGTACTTC
18 TRBJ2-1 NA TRBV5-1 TRBD2 CASSSLTGRAGVGNEQFF TGCGCCAGCAGCTCTCTCACCGGGCGAGCGGGAGTGGGTAATGAGCAGTTCTTC
14 TRBJ1-1 many TRBV5-1 NA CASSRGGQNTEAFF TGCGCCAGCAGCCGCGGGGGCCAGAACACTGAAGCTTTCTTT
13 TRBJ2-5 many TRBV6-2/TRBV6-3 NA CASKPLLRETQYF TGTGCCAGCAAGCCTTTGCTGAGGGAGACCCAGTACTTC
13 TRBJ1-2 NA TRBV20-1 NA CSAVAASNYGYTF TGCAGTGCCGTAGCGGCGTCTAACTATGGCTACACCTTC
10 TRBJ2-1 once TRBV20-1 NA CSAEQSTQFF TGCAGTGCCGAACAGAGTACGCAGTTCTTC
14 TRBJ1-1 NA TRBV6-1 TRBD1 CASSPGQRITEAFF TGTGCCAGCAGTCCGGGACAGAGAATCACTGAAGCTTTCTTT
15 TRBJ1-1 many TRBV6-1 NA CASADHGGGNTEAFF TGTGCCAGCGCTGACCACGGGGGAGGGAACACTGAAGCTTTCTTT
13 TRBJ1-2 NA TRBV30 TRBD1 CAWSAGGNYGYTF TGTGCCTGGAGTGCAGGGGGGAACTATGGCTACACCTTC
19 TRBJ2-1 NA TRBV5-1 TRBD2 CASSLAVTSGRPPGNEQFF TGCGCCAGCAGCTTGGCGGTAACTAGCGGGAGGCCGCCGGGCAATGAGCAGTTCTTC
15 TRBJ1-2 NA TRBV12-3/TRBV12-4 TRBD1 CASNSGQGANYGYTF TGTGCCAGCAATTCCGGACAGGGGGCTAACTATGGCTACACCTTC
12 TRBJ2-3 once TRBV29-1 TRBD2 CSVEGGRDAQYF TGCAGCGTTGAAGGAGGGAGGGATGCGCAGTATTTT
14 TRBJ1-5 few TRBV20-1 TRBD1 CSARDRASNQPQHF TGCAGTGCTAGGGACAGGGCGAGCAATCAGCCCCAGCATTTT
16 TRBJ2-1 few TRBV20-1 TRBD1 CSARGRQGGSYNEQFF TGCAGTGCTAGAGGTAGACAGGGTGGTTCCTACAATGAGCAGTTCTTC
13 TRBJ2-7 few TRBV24-1 NA CATSDPGHYEQYF TGTGCCACCAGTGACCCAGGACACTACGAGCAGTACTTC
16 TRBJ1-4 few TRBV28 NA CASSPWVGSEGEKLFF TGTGCCAGCAGTCCGTGGGTCGGCAGTGAAGGGGAAAAACTGTTTTTT
15 TRBJ2-2 many TRBV2 NA CASILQGGSTGELFF TGTGCCAGCATCCTACAGGGCGGGAGCACCGGGGAGCTGTTTTTT
11 TRBJ2-1 NA TRBV7-2 NA CASRSVNEQFF TGTGCCAGCAGAAGTGTTAATGAGCAGTTCTTC
14 TRBJ2-3 few TRBV5-1 TRBD2 CASSPGTSGTTQYF TGCGCCAGCAGCCCCGGGACTAGCGGGACTACGCAGTATTTT
11 TRBJ1-2 NA TRBV30 NA CAWLGDYGYTF TGTGCCTGGTTGGGGGACTATGGCTACACCTTC
15 TRBJ2-1 NA TRBV6-1 NA CASRGGAVLENEQFF TGTGCCAGCAGGGGGGGGGCGGTCTTGGAGAATGAGCAGTTCTTC
16 TRBJ2-2 few TRBV9 TRBD2 CASSERLAGDTGELFF TGTGCCAGCAGCGAAAGACTAGCGGGAGACACCGGGGAGCTGTTTTTT
17 TRBJ2-3 NA TRBV7-3 TRBD2 CASSSTSGRPGADTQYF TGTGCCAGCAGCTCGACTAGCGGGAGGCCGGGGGCAGATACGCAGTATTTT
13 TRBJ2-2 NA TRBV30 NA CAWSVLVTGELFF TGTGCCTGGAGTGTACTGGTTACCGGGGAGCTGTTTTTT
12 TRBJ1-2 few TRBV7-8 NA CASAPPLYGYTF TGTGCCAGCGCTCCCCCCCTCTATGGCTACACCTTC
17 TRBJ2-3 NA TRBV7-9 TRBD2 CASSFLVTSGLTDTQYF TGTGCCAGCAGCTTCCTCGTGACTAGCGGCCTCACAGATACGCAGTATTTT
14 TRBJ1-1 many TRBV3-1 NA CASSQVAVNTEAFF TGTGCCAGCAGCCAAGTGGCGGTGAACACTGAAGCTTTCTTT
14 TRBJ2-5 few TRBV30 NA CAWSVRPPVETQYF TGTGCCTGGAGTGTACGGCCCCCGGTAGAGACCCAGTACTTC
15 TRBJ1-4 NA TRBV15 NA CATSRDKPTNEKLFF TGTGCCACCAGCAGAGATAAGCCAACTAATGAAAAACTGTTTTTT
15 TRBJ1-6 NA TRBV7-3 TRBD1 CASSLGTGVEEPLHF TGTGCCAGCAGCTTAGGGACAGGGGTTGAGGAACCCCTCCACTTT
15 TRBJ2-1 NA TRBV7-2 NA CASSLFPSSYNEQFF TGTGCCAGCAGCTTATTCCCGAGCTCCTACAATGAGCAGTTCTTC
13 TRBJ1-2 NA TRBV6-2/TRBV6-3 NA CASSSGTLGGYTF TGTGCCAGCAGTTCCGGGACACTTGGAGGCTACACCTTC
15 TRBJ2-3 few TRBV9 NA CASSVGGTYTDTQYF TGTGCCAGCAGCGTAGGAGGGACTTACACAGATACGCAGTATTTT
15 TRBJ2-3 many TRBV18 NA CASSPRIGSTDTQYF TGTGCCAGCTCACCACGGATAGGAAGCACAGATACGCAGTATTTT
17 TRBJ1-3 few TRBV6-1 NA CASRPRGTVSAGNTIYF TGTGCCAGCAGGCCGCGAGGAACAGTCAGTGCTGGAAACACCATATATTTT
19 TRBJ2-7 few TRBV6-1 TRBD1 CASTPFWASGGQGPYEQYF TGTGCCAGCACTCCCTTTTGGGCCTCAGGGGGACAGGGGCCTTACGAGCAGTACTTC
17 TRBJ2-1 few TRBV7-6 NA CASSLARSRLRYNEQFF TGTGCCAGCAGCTTAGCGCGGTCGCGGCTACGCTACAATGAGCAGTTCTTC
18 TRBJ2-1 NA TRBV6-1 TRBD2 CASSRPGTSGSSYNEQFF TGTGCCAGCAGTAGACCCGGGACTAGCGGGAGCTCCTACAATGAGCAGTTCTTC
15 TRBJ2-1 NA TRBV6-1 TRBD1 CASRRGTGGADEQFF TGTGCCAGCAGGAGGGGGACAGGGGGCGCCGATGAGCAGTTCTTC
14 TRBJ2-7 few TRBV5-1 NA CASSSDGGLRGQYF TGCGCCAGCAGCTCGGACGGGGGCCTACGAGGGCAGTACTTC
14 TRBJ2-3 NA TRBV7-8 NA CASSPLIATDTQYF TGTGCCAGCAGCCCCCTCATTGCCACAGATACGCAGTATTTT
13 TRBJ2-7 few TRBV7-3 NA CASSQQVFYEQYF TGTGCCAGCAGCCAACAGGTTTTTTACGAGCAGTACTTC
16 TRBJ2-5 NA TRBV5-1 TRBD2 CASSLVIAGGQETQYF TGCGCCAGCAGCTTGGTGATAGCGGGGGGACAAGAGACCCAGTACTTC
13 TRBJ2-7 many TRBV12-3/TRBV12-4 TRBD1 CASGGQGVFEQYF TGTGCCAGCGGTGGACAGGGGGTTTTCGAGCAGTACTTC
12 TRBJ2-1 NA TRBV5-1 NA CASSAGQLEQFF TGCGCCAGCAGCGCCGGACAGCTTGAGCAGTTCTTC
13 TRBJ2-3 many TRBV2 NA CASTDGYSDTQYF TGTGCCAGCACCGACGGATACTCAGATACGCAGTATTTT